This T cell receptor beta chain was recovered during a study of T-cell reconstitution after alpha-beta-depleted transplantation in children. General study findings and limits: It was newly produced T cells that mostly accounted for T-cell counts and diversity one year after transplant. Several hundred graft clones that had expanded were reportedly the source of alpha-beta T cells about two months after transplant. Surviving recipient T cells and thymic progenitors accounted for the high day-60 TCRbeta diversity observed in some patients.

This clonotype was counted a few times. Its antigen is undetermined. The CDR3 length is 20 residues. Losses at the gene ends were 0 bases for V and 0 bases for J; bases not matched to a gene: 15. Germline V gives CDR1 DFQATT, CDR2 SNEGSKA (reference sequence). The TCRbeta library was prepared with unique molecular identifiers. TCRdb fed the PCR reads into MiXCR, producing one record per CDR3 protein. Of fewer than 250,000 distinct CDR3 sequences in the sample, approximately 19% were seen once. This sequence originates from a male patient aged 2-15 years who had a stem cell transplant for acute lymphoblastic leukemia, so the T cells may come from the graft donor. Sequenced here: PBMCs, mostly from graft donor cells, sampled 360 days after TCRalphabeta/CD19-depleted stem cell transplant. The chain combines TRBV20-1 with TRBJ2-5; 11 nucleotides line up with TRBD2. The CDR3 nucleotides read TGCAGTGCTAGAGATCTGGCGGGGCTAGCGGGGGGAAAGTACCAAGAGACCCAGTACTTC. This translates into CSARDLAGLAGGKYQETQYF.